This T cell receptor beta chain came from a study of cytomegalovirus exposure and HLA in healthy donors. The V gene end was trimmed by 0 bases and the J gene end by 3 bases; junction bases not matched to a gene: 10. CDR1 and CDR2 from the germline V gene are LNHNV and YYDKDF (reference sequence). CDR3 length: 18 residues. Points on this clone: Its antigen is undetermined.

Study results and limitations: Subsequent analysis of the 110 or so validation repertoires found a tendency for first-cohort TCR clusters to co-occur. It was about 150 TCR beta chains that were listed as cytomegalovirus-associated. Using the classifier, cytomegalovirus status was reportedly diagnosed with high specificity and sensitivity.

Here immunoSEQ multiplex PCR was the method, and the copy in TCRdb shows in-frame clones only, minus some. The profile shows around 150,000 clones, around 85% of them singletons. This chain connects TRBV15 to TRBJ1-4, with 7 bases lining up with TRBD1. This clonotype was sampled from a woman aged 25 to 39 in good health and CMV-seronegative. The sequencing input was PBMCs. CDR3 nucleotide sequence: TGTGCCACCAGCAGAGAGCGTTTAGGGGGCAGGGCTAATGAAAAACTGTTTTTT. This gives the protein CATSRERLGGRANEKLFF.